The next 8 T cell receptor beta chains were all read from a single sample in a study of Graves' ophthalmopathy and Graves' hyperthyroidism. The TCR beta CDR3 regions underwent amplification from RNA transcripts. HTBI primers primed a first-round RT-PCR, and a second-round multiplex PCR followed. MiXCR, applied by TCRdb to the multiplex PCR reads, yields one record per CDR3 protein. The data show around 1,000,000 distinct CDR3 sequences, roughly 35% seen once. The specimen was peripheral blood or thyroid tissue (not recorded which). Receptors originate from an adult man with Graves' hyperthyroidism.

The chain has TRBV12-3 or TRBV12-4 and TRBJ2-2, with 7 bases fitting TRBD2. CDR3 size: 14 residues. Losses at the gene ends were 6 bases for V and 4 bases for J; bases not matched to a gene: 5. CDR3 DNA: TGTGCCAGCAGAAAGCGGGGTACCACCGGGGAGCTGTTTTTT. Amino acid sequence: CASRKRGTTGELFF.

In its sample, this clonotype was seen many times. This chain links TRBV12-3 or TRBV12-4 with TRBJ1-1; no clear D gene. The CDR3 sequence is 12 residues long. With 8 bases removed from V and 5 bases from J, the gap between germline ends came to 12 bases. The CDR3 DNA reads TGTGCCAGCTCCCCCATGGGGACTGAAGCTTTCTTT. It encodes CASSPMGTEAFF.

In this sample, this clonotype turned up a few times. The chain links TRBV28 to TRBJ1-6; 8 bases align to TRBD1. This CDR3 spans 16 amino acids. V was pared by 5 bases and J by 6 bases, with 9 bases of the junction left unmatched. Germline-derived CDR1 and CDR2 are MDHEN and SYDVKM. CDR3 bases: TGTGCCAGCAGTCCGACTGCCGGACAGGGTAATTCACCCCTCCACTTT. It encodes CASSPTAGQGNSPLHF.

V and J are TRBV15 and TRBJ1-1; a weak D match, TRBD1 (5 bases). This CDR3 has 15 amino acids. Germline-derived CDR1 and CDR2 are LNHNV and YYDKDF (reference sequence). Trimming left V 4 bases short and J 0 bases short, with 12 bases between. This CDR3 is CATSTHGGLNTEAFF. The CDR3 DNA is TGTGCCACCAGCACCCATGGGGGTTTGAACACTGAAGCTTTCTTT. The full variable domain, completed using reference TRBV15 and TRBJ1-1, is DAMVIQNPRYQVTQFGKPVTLSCSQTLNHNVMYWYQQKSSQAPKLLFHYYDKDFNNEADTPDNFQSRRPNTSFCFLDIRSPGLGDTAMYLCATSTHGGLNTEAFFGQGTRLTVV.

The sample holds many counts of this clonotype. The V and J genes are TRBV12-3 or TRBV12-4 and TRBJ1-2; D is ambiguous. The CDR3 contains 13 residues. V was pared by 6 bases and J by 4 bases, with 12 bases between. Here the CDR3 reads CASSLSGRYGYTF. Here the CDR3 DNA reads TGTGCCAGCAGCTTGTCGGGCCGCTATGGCTACACCTTC.

This clonotype was seen repeatedly, ten times or more. V usage is TRBV7-9 and J usage is TRBJ1-4, with 12 bases lining up with TRBD1. Germline CDR1 is SEHNR and CDR2 is FQNEAQ (reference sequence). V shed 4 bases, J shed 7 bases, and the junction held 4 bases outside the gene matches. This CDR3 spans 15 amino acids. DNA of the CDR3: TGTGCCAGCAGCTCGGGACAGGGGGCTTTTGAAAAACTGTTTTTT. This codes for CASSSGQGAFEKLFF.

This clonotype was observed at least ten times. The rearrangement links TRBV19 to TRBJ1-4; D ambiguous. This CDR3 comprises 15 residues. Trimming removed 4 bases from V and 7 bases from J, with 16 bases in between. The germline V gene has CDR1 LNHDA and CDR2 SQIVND (reference sequence). Written as DNA, the CDR3 is TGTGCCAGTAGTACAAGATTTGGGCGAGGTGAAAAACTGTTTTTT. This encodes CASSTRFGRGEKLFF.

This clonotype was found many times. This chain links TRBV6-5 with TRBJ1-1; D is uncertain. Germline CDR1 reads MNHEY; CDR2 reads SVGAGI. The CDR3 has 15 amino acids. The ends were cut back, 4 bases at V and 0 bases at J, with 12 bases in the middle. The CDR3 nucleotides read TGTGCCAGCAGTTCGGATTGGGCCCTGAACACTGAAGCTTTCTTT. As protein: CASSSDWALNTEAFF.